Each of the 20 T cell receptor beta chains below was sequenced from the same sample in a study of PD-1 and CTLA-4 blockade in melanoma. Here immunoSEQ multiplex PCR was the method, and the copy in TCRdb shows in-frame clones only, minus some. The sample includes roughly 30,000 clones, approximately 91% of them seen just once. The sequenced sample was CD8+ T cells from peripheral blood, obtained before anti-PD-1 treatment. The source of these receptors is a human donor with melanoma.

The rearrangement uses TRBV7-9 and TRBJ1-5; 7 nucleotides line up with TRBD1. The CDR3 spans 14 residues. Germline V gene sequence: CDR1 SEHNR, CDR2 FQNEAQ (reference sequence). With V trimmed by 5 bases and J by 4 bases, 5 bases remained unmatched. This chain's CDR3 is CASSPSGGNQPQHF. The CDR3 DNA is TGTGCCAGCAGCCCCTCAGGGGGGAATCAGCCCCAGCATTTT.

CDR3 protein: CASSLGQVSYEQYF. CDR3 sequence (DNA): TGTGCCAGCAGCTTGGGACAGGTCTCCTACGAGCAGTACTTC. The chain combines TRBV5-4 with TRBJ2-7; D might be TRBD1 (6 bases). This CDR3 spans 14 amino acids. CDR1 and CDR2 from the germline V gene are SGHNT and YYREEE (reference sequence). V was shortened by 0 bases and J by 0 bases, with 7 bases between the two germline ends.

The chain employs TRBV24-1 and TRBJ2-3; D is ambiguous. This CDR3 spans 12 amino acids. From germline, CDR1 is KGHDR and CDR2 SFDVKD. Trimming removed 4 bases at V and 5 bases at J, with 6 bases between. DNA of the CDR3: TGTGCCACCAGTGAGGAACTAGATACGCAGTATTTT. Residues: CATSEELDTQYF.

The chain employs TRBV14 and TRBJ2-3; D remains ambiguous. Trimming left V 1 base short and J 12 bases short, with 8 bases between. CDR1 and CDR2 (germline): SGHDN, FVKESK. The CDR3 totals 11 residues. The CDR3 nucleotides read TGTGCCAGCAGCCAAGGTTGGGGACAGTATTTT. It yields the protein CASSQGWGQYF.

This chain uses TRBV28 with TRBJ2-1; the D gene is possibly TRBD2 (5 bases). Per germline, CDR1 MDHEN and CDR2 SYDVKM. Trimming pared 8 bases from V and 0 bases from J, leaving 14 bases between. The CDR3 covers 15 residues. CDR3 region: CASEGLESSYNEQFF. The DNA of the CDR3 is TGTGCCAGCGAAGGACTCGAGAGCTCCTACAATGAGCAGTTCTTC.

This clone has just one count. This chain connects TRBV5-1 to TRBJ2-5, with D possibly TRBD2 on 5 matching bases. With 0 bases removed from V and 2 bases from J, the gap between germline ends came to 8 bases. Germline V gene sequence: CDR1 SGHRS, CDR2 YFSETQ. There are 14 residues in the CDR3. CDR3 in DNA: TGCGCCAGCAGCTTGGCCCCGGGACAAGAGACCCAGTACTTC. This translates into CASSLAPGQETQYF.

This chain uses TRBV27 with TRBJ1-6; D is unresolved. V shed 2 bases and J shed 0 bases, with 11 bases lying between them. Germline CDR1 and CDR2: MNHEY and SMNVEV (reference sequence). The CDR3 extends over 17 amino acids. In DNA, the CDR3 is TGTGCCAGCAGTTTAAGGGCCGTTAGCTCCTATAATTCACCCCTCCACTTT. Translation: CASSLRAVSSYNSPLHF.

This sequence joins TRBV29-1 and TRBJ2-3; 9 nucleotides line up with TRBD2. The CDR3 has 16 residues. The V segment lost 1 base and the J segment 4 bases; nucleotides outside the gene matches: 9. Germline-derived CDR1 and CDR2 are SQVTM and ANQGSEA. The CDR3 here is CSVEANSGSMSDTQYF. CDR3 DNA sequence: TGCAGCGTTGAAGCCAATAGCGGGAGTATGTCAGATACGCAGTATTTT.

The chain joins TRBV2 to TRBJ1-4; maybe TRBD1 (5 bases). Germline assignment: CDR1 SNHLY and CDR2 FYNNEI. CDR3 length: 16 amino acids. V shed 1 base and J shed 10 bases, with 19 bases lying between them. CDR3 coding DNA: TGTGCCAGCAGTGAAGGACTGACTGGCAGGGTGGTAAAACTGTTTTTT. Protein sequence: CASSEGLTGRVVKLFF.

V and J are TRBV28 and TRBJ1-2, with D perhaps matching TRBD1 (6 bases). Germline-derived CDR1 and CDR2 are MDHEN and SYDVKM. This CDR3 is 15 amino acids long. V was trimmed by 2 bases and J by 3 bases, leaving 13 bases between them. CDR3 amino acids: CASSLVQGTHYGYTF. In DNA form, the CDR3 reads TGTGCCAGCAGTTTAGTCCAGGGGACTCACTATGGCTACACCTTC.

DNA of the CDR3: TGTGCCAGCAGCTCTAGCGTAACCTACGAGCAGTACTTC. It yields the protein CASSSSVTYEQYF. The chain links TRBV11-2 to TRBJ2-7; tentative D call: TRBD2 (6 bases). The length of the CDR3 is 13 residues. From germline, CDR1 is SGHAT and CDR2 FQNNGV. With 4 bases removed from V and 2 bases from J, the gap between germline ends came to 9 bases.

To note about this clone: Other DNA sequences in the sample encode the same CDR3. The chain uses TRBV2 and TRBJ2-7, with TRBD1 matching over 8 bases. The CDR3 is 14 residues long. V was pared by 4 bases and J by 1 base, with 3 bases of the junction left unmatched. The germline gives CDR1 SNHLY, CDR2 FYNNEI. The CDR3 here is CASSVGTGSYEQYF. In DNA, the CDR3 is TGTGCCAGCAGTGTCGGGACAGGTTCCTACGAGCAGTACTTC.

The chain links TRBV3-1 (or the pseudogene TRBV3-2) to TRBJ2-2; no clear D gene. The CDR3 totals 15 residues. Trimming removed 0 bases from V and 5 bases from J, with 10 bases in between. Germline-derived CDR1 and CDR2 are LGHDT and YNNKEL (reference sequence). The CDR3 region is CASSQDLARTGELFF. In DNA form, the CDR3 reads TGTGCCAGCAGCCAAGATTTAGCCAGGACCGGGGAGCTGTTTTTT.

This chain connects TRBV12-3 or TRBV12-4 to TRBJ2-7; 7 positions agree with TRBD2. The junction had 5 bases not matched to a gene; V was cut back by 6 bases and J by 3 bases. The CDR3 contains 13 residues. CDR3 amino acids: CASSPGLGYEQYF. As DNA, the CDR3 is TGTGCCAGCAGCCCCGGACTAGGCTACGAGCAGTACTTC.

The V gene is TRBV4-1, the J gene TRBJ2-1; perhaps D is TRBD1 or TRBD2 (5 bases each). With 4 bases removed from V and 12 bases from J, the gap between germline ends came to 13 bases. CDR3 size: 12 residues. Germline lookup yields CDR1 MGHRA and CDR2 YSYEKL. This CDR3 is CASSRDADVQFF. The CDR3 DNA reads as TGCGCCAGCAGCCGGGACGCGGACGTGCAGTTCTTC.

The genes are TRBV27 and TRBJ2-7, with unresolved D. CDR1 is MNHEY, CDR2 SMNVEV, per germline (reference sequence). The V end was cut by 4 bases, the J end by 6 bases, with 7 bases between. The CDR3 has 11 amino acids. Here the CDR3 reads CASSWGGEQYF. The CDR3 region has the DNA TGTGCCAGCAGTTGGGGTGGCGAGCAGTACTTC.

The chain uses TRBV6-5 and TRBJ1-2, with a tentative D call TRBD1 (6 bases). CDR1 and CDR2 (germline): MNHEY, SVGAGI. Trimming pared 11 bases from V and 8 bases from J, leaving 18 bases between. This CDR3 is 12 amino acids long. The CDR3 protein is CAATSFGGGYTF. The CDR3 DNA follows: TGTGCCGCCACATCCTTCGGGGGCGGCTACACCTTC.

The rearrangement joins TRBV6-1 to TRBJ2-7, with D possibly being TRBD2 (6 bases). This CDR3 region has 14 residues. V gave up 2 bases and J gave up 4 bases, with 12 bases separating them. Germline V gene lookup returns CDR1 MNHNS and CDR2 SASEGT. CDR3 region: CASSERIGGYEQYF. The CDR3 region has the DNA TGTGCCAGCAGTGAAAGGATTGGGGGGTACGAGCAGTACTTC.

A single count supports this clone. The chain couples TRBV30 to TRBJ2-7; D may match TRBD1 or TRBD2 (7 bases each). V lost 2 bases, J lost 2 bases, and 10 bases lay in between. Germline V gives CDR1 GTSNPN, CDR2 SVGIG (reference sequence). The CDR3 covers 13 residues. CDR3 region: CAWSSGGAYEQYF. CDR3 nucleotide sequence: TGTGCCTGGAGTTCAGGGGGGGCCTACGAGCAGTACTTC.

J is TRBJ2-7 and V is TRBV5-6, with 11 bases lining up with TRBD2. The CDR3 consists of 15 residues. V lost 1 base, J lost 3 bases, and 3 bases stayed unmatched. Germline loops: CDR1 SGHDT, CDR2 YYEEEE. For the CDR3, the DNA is TGTGCCAGCAGCTTGCTAGCGGGGGGCTACTACGAGCAGTACTTC. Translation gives CASSLLAGGYYEQYF. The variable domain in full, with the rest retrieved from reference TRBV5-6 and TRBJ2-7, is DAGVTQSPTHLIKTRGQQVTLRCSPKSGHDTVSWYQQALGQGPQFIFQYYEEEERQRGNFPDRFSGHQFPNYSSELNVNALLLGDSALYLCASSLLAGGYYEQYFGPGTRLTVT.